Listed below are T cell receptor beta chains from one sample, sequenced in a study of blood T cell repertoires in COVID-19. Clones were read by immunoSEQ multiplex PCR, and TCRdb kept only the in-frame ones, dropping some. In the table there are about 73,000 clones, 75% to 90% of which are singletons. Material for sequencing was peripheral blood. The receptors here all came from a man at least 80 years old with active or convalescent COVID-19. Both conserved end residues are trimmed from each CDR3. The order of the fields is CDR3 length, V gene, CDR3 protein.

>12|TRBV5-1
ASSPAFDPGQTH
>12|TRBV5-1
ASSRVEGMETQY
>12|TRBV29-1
SVVPSGAIYEQY
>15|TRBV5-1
ASSSGQGARGANVLT
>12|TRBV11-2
ASRLGGLNSPLH
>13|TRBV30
AWSVGGTGDDTQY
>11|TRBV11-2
ASSQGRYYEQY
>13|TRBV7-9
ASSSGDRRSSGYT
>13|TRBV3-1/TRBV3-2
ASSLLAGVMNEQF
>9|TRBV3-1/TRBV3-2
ASRRGGGYT
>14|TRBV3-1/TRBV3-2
ASSQRGTGNNYGYT
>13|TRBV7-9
ASSPRGMGPNEQY
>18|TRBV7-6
ASSRGSHQGSGGLAYEQY
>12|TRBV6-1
ASSERDRNSPLH
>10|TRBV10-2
ASRGQPYEQY
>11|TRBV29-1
SVDDNGSDTQY
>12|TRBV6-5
ASTVTGVDTEAF
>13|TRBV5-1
ASSRDRRGANVLT
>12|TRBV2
ASKLTDTPLGYT
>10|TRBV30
AWTGAEGGYT
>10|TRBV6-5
ASSYRGGEQY
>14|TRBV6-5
ASSYSLRAGGNTIY
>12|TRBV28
ASSFYGQYNEQF
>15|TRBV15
ATSREQTSGSYNEQF
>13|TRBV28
ASSMPQGTNSPLH
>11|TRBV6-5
ASRPTENSPLH
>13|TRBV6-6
ASSQPTGSWETQY
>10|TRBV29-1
SVGLANYGYT
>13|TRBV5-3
ATAPSGRVSETQY
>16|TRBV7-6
ASSPGPQGPKNKNIQY
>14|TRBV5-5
ASSLTGIATNEKLF
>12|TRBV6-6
ASKLTANSYEQY